The text below deals with one T cell receptor (beta chain). Its antigen is not known. Some clones are missing from TCRdb's copy, which holds only in-frame ones; the method was immunoSEQ multiplex PCR. The sample carries more than 85,000 clones, around 90% recorded once. Per the germline V gene, CDR1 is SGHRS and CDR2 is YFSETQ. The CDR3 extends over 15 amino acids. V was pared by 4 bases and J by 3 bases, with 3 bases of the junction left unmatched. This sample was taken from a study of T cell responses to AZD1222 COVID-19 vaccine. Study-level results: Repertoire sampling was restricted to post-peak T cell response timepoints. Baseline seropositivity characterized only a handful of AZD1222 recipients. White British donors predominated, females outnumbered males, and clonal diversity was possibly underestimated.

The V gene is TRBV5-1, the J gene TRBJ2-1, with 11 nucleotides matching TRBD2. This clonotype was sampled from an adult in good health. Sample: peripheral blood, taken on day 0 of MenACWY control vaccination. The CDR3 coding sequence is TGCGCCAGCAGCCCCGGGACTAGCGGCTACAATGAGCAGTTCTTC. Translating it yields CASSPGTSGYNEQFF.